The 27 T cell receptor beta chains in this list originate from one sample, sequenced in a study of neoadjuvant anti-PD-1 for oral cavity cancer. As to time point: after neoadjuvant nivolumab, at surgical resection. Sequencing used immunoSEQ multiplex PCR; TCRdb keeps in-frame clones, though not all of them. The sample carries 20,000 to 25,000 clones, 40% to 55% recorded once. Sequenced here: tumor tissue, sampled after nivolumab (anti-PD-1) treatment. The receptors originated from a person aged 40 to 85 with oral cavity squamous cell carcinoma.

This clone appeared a single time. This rearrangement joins TRBV7-6 to TRBJ2-7; weak D call: TRBD1 (6 bases). The CDR3 covers 13 residues. V lost 5 bases and J lost 1, with 9 bases in between. Germline V gene sequence: CDR1 SGHVS, CDR2 FNYEAQ. The CDR3, as DNA: TGTGCCAGCAGCCACGGACAGTCCTACGAGCAGTACTTC. It translates to CASSHGQSYEQYF.

This chain uses TRBV14 with TRBJ1-1; D is unresolved. The germline V gene encodes CDR1 SGHDN and CDR2 FVKESK. V was shortened by 3 bases and J by 5 bases, with 10 bases between the two germline ends. The CDR3 is 13 amino acids. The CDR3, as DNA: TGTGCCAGCAGCCAGACACCGGGAACTGAAGCTTTCTTT. Amino acid sequence: CASSQTPGTEAFF. The variable domain in full, with the rest retrieved from reference TRBV14 and TRBJ1-1, is EAGVTQFPSHSVIEKGQTVTLRCDPISGHDNLYWYRRVMGKEIKFLLHFVKESKQDESGMPNNRFLAERTGGTYSTLKVQPAELEDSGVYFCASSQTPGTEAFFGQGTRLTVV.

This clone was recorded a few times. This sequence joins TRBV7-6 and TRBJ2-7, with D possibly TRBD1 on 6 matching bases. The length of the CDR3 is 13 residues. With 1 base removed from V and 3 bases from J, the gap between germline ends came to 7 bases. The germline gives CDR1 SGHVS, CDR2 FNYEAQ. CDR3 DNA: TGTGCCAGCAGCTTAGAACAGGGCTACGAGCAGTACTTC. Protein: CASSLEQGYEQYF.

Only a few counts were recorded for this clone. This sequence joins TRBV18 and TRBJ2-1; D call uncertain. This CDR3 has 15 residues. V was trimmed by 6 bases and J by 0 bases, leaving 12 bases between them. Germline values: CDR1 KGHSH, CDR2 LQKENI. CDR3 coding DNA: TGTGCCAGCTCCCTAGAGGCCTTCTCCTACAATGAGCAGTTCTTC. This sequence encodes CASSLEAFSYNEQFF.

The chain uses TRBV6-5 and TRBJ2-7; TRBD2 matches at 8 bases. The trim removed 0 bases at V and 6 bases at J, leaving 10 bases unmatched. CDR3 size: 16 residues. Germline V gene data show CDR1 as MNHEY and CDR2 as SVGAGI. The DNA for the CDR3 is TGTGCCAGCAGTTACTCCGTCAGGACTAGCTGGTCCGAGCAGTACTTC. This gives the protein CASSYSVRTSWSEQYF.

As for this clone: Other DNA sequences of this sample code for an identical CDR3. J is TRBJ2-3 and V is TRBV6-4, with 13 bases matching TRBD2. The CDR3 is 16 residues long. Germline CDR1 is MRHNA and CDR2 is SNTAGT. With V trimmed by 3 bases and J by 3 bases, 3 bases remained unmatched. The CDR3 protein is CASSETSGGRTDTQYF. As DNA, the CDR3 is TGTGCCAGCAGTGAGACTAGCGGGGGGCGAACAGATACGCAGTATTTT.

The CDR3 loop reads CASRAGSYYEQYF. Here the CDR3 DNA reads TGTGCCTCCAGGGCAGGGTCCTACTACGAGCAGTACTTC. V gene TRBV11-2 combines with J gene TRBJ2-7; a possible D gene is TRBD1 (5 bases). V shed 11 bases and J shed 3 bases, with 17 bases lying between them. This CDR3 has 13 residues. Germline V gene data show CDR1 as SGHAT and CDR2 as FQNNGV.

This clone was observed a handful of times. The chain carries TRBV6-5 and TRBJ1-1; 9 positions match TRBD1. Trimming cost V 6 bases and J 7 bases; bases outside gene matches: 6. Germline V CDR1 and CDR2: MNHEY, SVGAGI. The CDR3 is 13 amino acids. The CDR3 sequence: CASRRTGGGEAFF. CDR3 nucleotide sequence: TGTGCCAGCAGACGAACAGGGGGCGGTGAAGCTTTCTTT.

This chain links TRBV18 with TRBJ2-5; maybe TRBD1 (5 bases). Germline V gives CDR1 KGHSH, CDR2 LQKENI. Trimming took off 5 bases at V and 5 bases at J, with 12 bases between the two ends. The CDR3 has 13 amino acids. CDR3 sequence: CASSSRGLETQYF. The DNA for the CDR3 is TGTGCCAGCTCATCAAGGGGTTTGGAGACCCAGTACTTC.

This chain joins TRBV7-9 and TRBJ2-5; TRBD1 might be the D (10 bases). The germline V and J ends were trimmed by 3 bases and 2 bases, with 22 bases remaining between them. Germline V gene sequence: CDR1 SEHNR, CDR2 FQNEAQ (reference sequence). The CDR3 sequence is 18 residues long. The CDR3 DNA reads TGTGCCAGCAGCTTCGGACAGGGGGTTAGCGGGGGTCAAGAGACCCAGTACTTC. Its translation is CASSFGQGVSGGQETQYF. Filled out from reference TRBV7-9 and TRBJ2-5, the complete variable domain reads DTGVSQNPRHKITKRGQNVTFRCDPISEHNRLYWYRQTLGQGPEFLTYFQNEAQLEKSRLLSDRFSAERPKGSFSTLEIQRTEQGDSAMYLCASSFGQGVSGGQETQYFGPGTRLLVL.

V and J are TRBV7-2 and TRBJ1-2; D is possibly TRBD1 (5 bases). The germline V gene encodes CDR1 SGHTA and CDR2 FQGNSA. V dropped 5 bases and J dropped 3 bases, with 16 bases sitting between them. This CDR3 comprises 15 residues. The CDR3 reads CASSLSGARDYGYTF. The DNA for the CDR3 is TGTGCCAGCAGCCTCTCTGGGGCGAGGGACTATGGCTACACCTTC.

The rearrangement links TRBV6-5 to TRBJ2-1, with D perhaps matching TRBD1 or TRBD2 (6 bases each). Germline CDR1 reads MNHEY; CDR2 reads SVGAGI. The CDR3 loop spans 14 amino acids. The V end lost 0 bases, the J end lost 6 bases, and 9 bases lay between the germline ends. The CDR3 DNA follows: TGTGCCAGCAGTTACTCAGGGGGGCCCAATGAGCAGTTCTTC. Protein sequence: CASSYSGGPNEQFF.

Only a few counts were recorded for this clone. The rearrangement uses TRBV7-6 and TRBJ1-6; 10 bases line up with TRBD1. Germline loops: CDR1 SGHVS, CDR2 FNYEAQ. Losses at the gene ends were 4 bases for V and 9 bases for J; bases not matched to a gene: 3. This CDR3 has 14 amino acids. CDR3 sequence (DNA): TGTGCCAGCAGCTCAGGGACAGGGGTTTCACCCCTCCACTTT. This encodes CASSSGTGVSPLHF.

The rearrangement uses TRBV7-3 and TRBJ2-3; 9 bases align to TRBD2. This CDR3 has 16 residues. Germline CDR1 and CDR2: SGHTA and FQGTGA. The junction had 5 bases not matched to a gene; V was cut back by 2 bases and J by 2 bases. The CDR3 is CASSLRPSGATDTQYF. CDR3 nucleotide sequence: TGTGCCAGCAGCTTACGTCCTAGCGGGGCCACAGATACGCAGTATTTT.

This clone is deemed medium-sized. This chain joins TRBV11-3 and TRBJ2-7; 8 bases are a match to TRBD2. CDR3 length: 14 residues. V trimming: 5 bases; J trimming: 4 bases; junction bases outside the gene matches: 7. Germline CDR1 SGHNT, CDR2 YENEEA. The CDR3 loop is CASSPGGVRYEQYF. CDR3 in DNA: TGTGCCAGCAGCCCCGGGGGGGTACGGTACGAGCAGTACTTC.

The chain recombines TRBV7-2 with TRBJ2-2; D gene uncertain. Trimming pared 0 bases from V and 4 bases from J, leaving 3 bases between. This CDR3 has 13 amino acids. Germline loops: CDR1 SGHTA, CDR2 FQGNSA. Here the CDR3 reads CASSLALTGELFF. The DNA of the CDR3 is TGTGCCAGCAGCTTAGCCCTCACCGGGGAGCTGTTTTTT.

The CDR3 protein is CASSWGRGNQPQHF. The CDR3 nucleotides read TGTGCCAGCAGCTGGGGGCGCGGCAATCAGCCCCAGCATTTT. V is TRBV5-6 and J is TRBJ1-5; D is possibly TRBD1 (6 bases). Germline CDR1 and CDR2: SGHDT and YYEEEE. V was shortened by 3 bases and J by 2 bases, with 9 bases between the two germline ends. The CDR3 consists of 14 residues.

V gene TRBV25-1 combines with J gene TRBJ2-2, with TRBD1 matching 12 bases. V lost 8 bases to trimming and J lost 6 bases; unmatched junction nucleotides: 16. Per the germline V gene, CDR1 is MGHDK and CDR2 is SYGVNS. The length of the CDR3 is 18 residues. In DNA, the CDR3 is TGTGCCAGCGGTGCCCGAACCGGGACAGGGGGCATCGCCGGGGAGCTGTTTTTT. As protein: CASGARTGTGGIAGELFF.

This clone was detected many times. J is TRBJ1-2 and V is TRBV7-8; TRBD1 matches at 11 bases. Per germline, CDR1 SGHVS and CDR2 FQNEAQ. This CDR3 comprises 17 residues. The ends lost 4 bases at V and 2 bases at J; junction bases unmatched: 9. In DNA, the CDR3 is TGTGCCAGCAGCTCTACCTATGGGACAGGGGGAAACTATGGCTACACCTTC. This codes for CASSSTYGTGGNYGYTF.

This clone is medium-sized in the sample. The V and J genes are TRBV18 and TRBJ2-7, with no clear D. The germline V gene has CDR1 KGHSH and CDR2 LQKENI. V dropped 6 bases and J dropped 6 bases, with 15 bases sitting between them. CDR3 length: 13 residues. Written as DNA, the CDR3 is TGTGCCAGCTCCCCCCACACCGATTCCGAGCAGTACTTC. Protein sequence: CASSPHTDSEQYF.

The chain has TRBV19 and TRBJ1-1; 7 nucleotides line up with TRBD1. V gave up 4 bases and J gave up 5 bases; unmatched junction bases: 7. Looked up from germline, CDR1 is LNHDA and CDR2 is SQIVND (reference sequence). There are 14 residues in the CDR3. The CDR3 region has the DNA TGTGCCAGTAGTAACCGACAGGGAGGAACTGAAGCTTTCTTT. This codes for CASSNRQGGTEAFF.

This clone appeared a single time. This sequence joins TRBV5-5 and TRBJ2-7, with 10 nucleotides matching TRBD2. Germline V gene data show CDR1 as SGHKS and CDR2 as YYEKEE (reference sequence). The CDR3 runs 16 residues. Losses at the gene ends were 4 bases for V and 1 base for J; bases not matched to a gene: 8. The CDR3 sequence: CASSPRLAGVSYEQYF. Here the CDR3 DNA reads TGTGCCAGCAGCCCAAGACTAGCGGGTGTTTCCTACGAGCAGTACTTC. Together with reference TRBV5-5 and TRBJ2-7, the CDR3 gives the full variable domain: DAGVTQSPTHLIKTRGQQVTLRCSPISGHKSVSWYQQVLGQGPQFIFQYYEKEERGRGNFPDRFSARQFPNYSSELNVNALLLGDSALYLCASSPRLAGVSYEQYFGPGTRLTVT.

The gene calls are TRBV28 and TRBJ1-5, with D tentatively TRBD1 (6 bases). Germline CDR1 is MDHEN and CDR2 is SYDVKM. This CDR3 spans 15 amino acids. The ends were cut back, 6 bases at V and 1 base at J, with 13 bases in the middle. The CDR3: CASRDSFSSNQPQHF. The CDR3 nucleotides read TGTGCCAGCAGGGACAGTTTTAGCAGCAATCAGCCCCAGCATTTT.

The chain joins TRBV6-1 to TRBJ1-5; possibly TRBD1 for D (6 bases). V was pared by 4 bases and J by 0 bases, with 10 bases between. Germline-derived CDR1 and CDR2 are MNHNS and SASEGT. The CDR3 totals 15 residues. This CDR3 reads CASSVSGDSNQPQHF. The CDR3 region has the DNA TGTGCCAGCAGTGTGTCAGGGGATAGCAATCAGCCCCAGCATTTT.

In its sample, this clone was seen a few times. The chain links TRBV6-5 to TRBJ1-2; D is unresolved. The CDR3 has 13 amino acids. The V gene's germline CDR1 is MNHEY and CDR2 SVGAGI. Trimming removed 2 bases from V and 7 bases from J, with 11 bases in between. The CDR3 bases are TGTGCCAGCAGTTACGCCTCGGGAAGTGGCTACACCTTC. This encodes CASSYASGSGYTF.

The CDR3 region has the DNA TGTGCCAGCAGCCTTATCGGACAGGGACACAATGAGCAGTTCTTC. It specifies CASSLIGQGHNEQFF. V usage is TRBV28 and J usage is TRBJ2-1, with TRBD1 identical over 8 bases. Germline trimming cut 6 bases from V and 5 bases from J; bases unmatched to any gene: 9. The CDR3 spans 15 residues. Germline V gene data show CDR1 as MDHEN and CDR2 as SYDVKM.

V gene TRBV2 combines with J gene TRBJ2-1; D uncertain. This CDR3 contains 15 residues. Trimming took off 3 bases at V and 0 bases at J, with 9 bases between the two ends. The V gene's germline CDR1 is SNHLY and CDR2 FYNNEI. The CDR3 region is CASSDTRSSYNEQFF. CDR3 sequence (DNA): TGTGCCAGCAGTGATACCCGGAGCTCCTACAATGAGCAGTTCTTC.